The clone carrying this TCR beta chain was counted once. What it binds is not known. A unique molecular identifier was attached to every TCR cDNA molecule. TCRdb reprocessed the 5' RACE reads with MiXCR, giving one entry per CDR3 protein. Of some 6,700 distinct CDR3 sequences listed, more than 12% are singletons. The record originates from a study of spatial heterogeneity in lung cancer. Study-wide results and caveats: It was found that expanded intratumoral alpha and beta TCR counts tracked tumor mutation counts.

This sample's time point: sample taken at primary tumor resection. The source of this sequence is a male donor with early-stage non-small cell lung cancer. The sequences come from lung tumor tissue, collected at surgery.

The CDR3 DNA is TGTGCCAGCAGTGTAATGAGGCTCCGGCGGGGCACAGATACGCAGTATTTT. Translated, it gives CASSVMRLRRGTDTQYF. The genes are TRBV28 and TRBJ2-3, with D perhaps matching TRBD2 (5 bases). This CDR3 comprises 17 residues. V lost 5 bases and J lost 1, with 19 bases in between. The germline CDR1 and CDR2 sequences are MDHEN and SYDVKM.